The TCR beta chain under discussion was sequenced for a study of T cells in Graves' hyperthyroidism and ophthalmopathy. Template material for amplifying TCR beta CDR3 regions consisted of RNA transcripts. Researchers ran a first-round RT-PCR on the TCR CDR3 using the HTBI primer set. TCRdb called the multiplex PCR reads again in MiXCR, with one record for every CDR3 protein. The sample has about 250,000 distinct CDR3 sequences, more than 20% seen once. Germline V gives CDR1 DFQATT, CDR2 SNEGSKA (reference sequence). The CDR3 runs to 13 residues. The ends were cut back, 0 bases at V and 2 bases at J, with 7 bases in the middle.

The source is a woman aged 40 to 50 with Graves' ophthalmopathy. The sample consisted of blood. The V gene is TRBV20-1, the J gene TRBJ1-2; D is unresolved. The CDR3 coding sequence is TGCAGTGCTAGAGACGTGGGGAACTATGGCTACACCTTC. This gives the protein CSARDVGNYGYTF.